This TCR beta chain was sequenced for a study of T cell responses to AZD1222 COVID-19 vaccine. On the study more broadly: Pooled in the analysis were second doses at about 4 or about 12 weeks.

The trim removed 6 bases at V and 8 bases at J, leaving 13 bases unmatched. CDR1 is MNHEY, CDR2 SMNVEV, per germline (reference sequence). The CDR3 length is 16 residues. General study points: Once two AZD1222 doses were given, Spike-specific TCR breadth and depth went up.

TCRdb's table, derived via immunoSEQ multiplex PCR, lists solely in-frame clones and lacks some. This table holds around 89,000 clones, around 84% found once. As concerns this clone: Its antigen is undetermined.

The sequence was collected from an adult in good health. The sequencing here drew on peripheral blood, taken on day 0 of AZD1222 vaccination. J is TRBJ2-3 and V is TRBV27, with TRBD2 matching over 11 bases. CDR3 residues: CASSQQGSGRASTQYF. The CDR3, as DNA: TGTGCCAGCAGCCAACAGGGTAGCGGGAGGGCCTCTACGCAGTATTTT.